This entry concerns a single T cell receptor beta chain. This clonotype occurred a few times. Its recognized antigen is unknown. Base qualities are missing; no much larger clone stands one base away. Synthesis of TCR cDNA relied on 5'RACE template switching, a step that introduced a universal primer site along with unique molecular identifiers. cDNA synthesis was primed from both the TCR alpha and TCR beta constant segments. Libraries were amplified in two PCR steps, with sample barcodes and sequencing adapters added in the second step. Libraries were sequenced on Illumina HiSeq 2500 (2x100 bp) or NovaSeq (2x150 bp). Per the authors' processing: Reads were demultiplexed and collapsed into UMI consensus sequences with MIGEC, and V(D)J alignment was performed with MiXCR. Using edgeR on replicate PBMC samples, clonotypes were called vaccine-responding if FDR was below 0.01 and the log2 fold change was above 5 up to day 15. Each bulk clonotype received a CD4 or CD8 identity based on whether the sequenced CD4 or CD8 repertoire contained that clonotype at higher abundance. TCRdb cleaned the public reads at Q25 with fastp, built clones with MiXCR and kept in-frame beta chains. For every CDR3 protein sequence, its rows merge into one entry that carries the most common genes and DNA. The V and J calls come from TCRdb's annotation, not from the publication. In all, the sample holds around 530,000 distinct CDR3 sequences, and less than 20% of those were seen once. The ten largest clones add up to 15% to 20% of the sample.

These data come from a study of T cells after yellow fever vaccination (dated by TCRdb to the late 2010s). Background on the whole study: Libraries from fractions with low cell numbers were prepared with the SMART-Seq v4 Ultra Low Input RNA kit. To follow T-cell clones before and after primary and booster YFV17D yellow fever vaccination, bulk TCR alpha and beta repertoires were sequenced over time. Blood was drawn at multiple timepoints before and after primary and secondary immunization, with bulk PBMC replicates and cell subsets isolated. Two healthy male donors, one aged 18 to 30 and one aged 30 to 39 years, were included in the cohort.

Study-wide findings and limitations: The secondary T-cell response was weaker than the primary response but faster, peaking on day 5 instead of day 15. A small share of clonotypes was detected in both CD4 and CD8 compartments, with the overlap likely arising from convergent recombination. Computational filtering was required because FACS-sorted repertoires could contain abundant contaminating clonotypes from the bulk population. The study included only a couple of donors, which limits how far the findings can be generalized. After the booster, most of the clones that had expanded following primary vaccination were detected again (roughly 96% of CD4 and around 90% of CD8), which suggests that memory was broadly maintained.

Per the publication, the treatment or condition label means: live attenuated yellow fever vaccine strain. At each blood-draw timepoint, two biological replicates of bulk PBMCs were collected. A standard Ficoll-Paque protocol was used to isolate PBMCs from peripheral blood. RNA was extracted with TriZol from bulk PBMCs, CD4 and CD8 fractions, and dextramer-positive and dextramer-negative fractions. Taken from the germline V gene, the CDR1 and CDR2 loops are MGHRA and YSYEKL. V is shortened by 0 bases, J by 4 bases, and the region joining them spans 9 bases. Its CDR3 holds 14 amino acids, cysteine through phenylalanine. The CDR3 DNA has 42 bases and is translated from base 1.

The source is a man younger than 35 who received the YFV17D yellow fever vaccine. The chain couples TRBV4-1 to TRBJ1-2, with TRBD1 perhaps the D gene, on 6 matching bases. Sequencing was performed on PBMCs, taken roughly 5 days after the first yellow fever vaccination. The bases are TGCGCCAGCAGCCAAGATGGGGGCGGCTATGGCTACACCTTC. Translated, it reads CASSQDGGGYGYTF.